This is a list of T cell receptor beta chains from one sample in a study of cytomegalovirus exposure and HLA in healthy donors. Method: immunoSEQ multiplex PCR; TCRdb's copy keeps in-frame clones and lacks some. The sample holds some 66,000 clones, roughly 75% seen once. The source material was PBMCs. These receptors were obtained from a man in his sixties in good health and CMV-seropositive. The conserved cysteine and the conserved F or W are not part of the CDR3 here. The D gene is left open where the match is weak.

d_call	v_call	cdr3_aa
TRBD1	TRBV11-3	ASSSDRGFGNEQF
TRBD2	TRBV5-6	ASSRGGLFSYEQY
NA	TRBV7-9	ASSLRRETQY
NA	TRBV5-1	ASSDGGPANEKLF
NA	TRBV6-1	ASSQTVSGANVLT
NA	TRBV6-5	ASSGTRVWGYGYT
NA	TRBV6-5	ASSYTGQSGNTIY
TRBD1	TRBV4-2	ASSQAGQGARGYT
TRBD1	TRBV29-1	SGSGTGGSGELF
TRBD1	TRBV15	ATSRDPTGYYGYT
TRBD1	TRBV7-9	ASSLRDRGRVTEAF
TRBD1	TRBV11-3	ASSLGQGVARSSGNTIY
NA	TRBV11-2	ASSLVAGSYEQY
TRBD2	TRBV11-3	ASSTKLLAGAEQY
NA	TRBV6-6	ASSYAGPVSGNTIY
TRBD2	TRBV4-1	ASSQGGSRSYEQY
NA	TRBV19	ASSIDQHRDSAGEQY
NA	TRBV6-5	ASRLDTLSNQPQH
NA	TRBV10-3	AISESVISNQPQH
TRBD1	TRBV7-9	ASSFAMTGGHGYT
TRBD1	TRBV5-1	ASSPGQGGVYTEAF
NA	TRBV7-6	ASSLLDRNSPLH
TRBD1	TRBV2	ASSADRSSAKNIQY
TRBD2	TRBV5-1	ASSLEAGGSYNEQF
TRBD2	TRBV11-3	ASSVAGTSGRGSYEQY
TRBD1	TRBV6-1	ASRQGILNTEAF
TRBD1	TRBV5-8	ASSAGTGYNEKLF
NA	TRBV2	ASSPQTGLNTEAF
NA	TRBV27	ASRLQGSLNEQF
TRBD1	TRBV27	ASSFTGQGRPH
NA	TRBV7-9	ASSLSGQNTDTQY
NA	TRBV5-1	ASSLNRQETQY
TRBD2	TRBV5-4	ASSLRSSGAEQF
TRBD2	TRBV11-3	ASSLERGLDYNEQF
NA	TRBV5-1	ASSLGQSTGELF
NA	TRBV11-2	ASSSLGVDPKSNSPLH
NA	TRBV6-6	ASSSNPDFSYNEQF
TRBD2	TRBV7-9	SSSFSGGPISYNEQF
NA	TRBV7-2	ASGLTQETQY
TRBD1	TRBV19	ASRDRGLDGYT
TRBD1	TRBV5-1	ASSGTGDTYNEQF
TRBD1	TRBV11-3	ASSFTGTGGATDTQY
TRBD1	TRBV5-1	ASSLATGLETQY
TRBD2	TRBV6-6	ASSYRTGLAGNEQF
NA	TRBV6-1	ASSEGGVGEAF
TRBD2	TRBV2	ATPWGGGDTQY
TRBD2	TRBV25-1	ASSERTSGSPYEQY
TRBD1	TRBV7-9	ASSLADISTGDEQF
NA	TRBV6-5	ASSRDPDYEQY
TRBD1	TRBV5-1	ASSLEQGAVGNTIY
NA	TRBV19	ASSHPGSRNQPQH
TRBD1	TRBV11-2	ASSPQGQGPYNEQF
NA	TRBV29-1	SVWGPLDTEAF